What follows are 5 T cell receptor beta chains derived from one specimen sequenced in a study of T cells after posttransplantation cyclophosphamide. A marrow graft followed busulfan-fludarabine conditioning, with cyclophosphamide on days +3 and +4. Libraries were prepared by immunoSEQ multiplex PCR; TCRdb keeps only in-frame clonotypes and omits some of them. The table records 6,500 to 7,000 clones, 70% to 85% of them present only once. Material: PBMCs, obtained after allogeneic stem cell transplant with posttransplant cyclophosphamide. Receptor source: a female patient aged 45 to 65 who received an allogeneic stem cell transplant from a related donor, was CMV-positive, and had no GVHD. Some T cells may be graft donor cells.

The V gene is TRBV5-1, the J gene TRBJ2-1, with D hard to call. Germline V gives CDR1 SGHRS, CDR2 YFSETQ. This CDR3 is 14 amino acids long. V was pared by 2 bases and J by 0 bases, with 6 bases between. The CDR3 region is CASSFHSSYNEQFF. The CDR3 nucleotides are TGCGCCAGCAGCTTCCACAGCTCCTACAATGAGCAGTTCTTC.

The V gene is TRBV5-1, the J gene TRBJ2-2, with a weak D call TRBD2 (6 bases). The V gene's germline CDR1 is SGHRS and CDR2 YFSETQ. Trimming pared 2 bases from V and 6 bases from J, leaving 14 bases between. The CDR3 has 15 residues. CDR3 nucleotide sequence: TGCGCCAGCAGCTTCCCAGACCGCGGGGCCGGGGAGCTGTTTTTT. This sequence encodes CASSFPDRGAGELFF.

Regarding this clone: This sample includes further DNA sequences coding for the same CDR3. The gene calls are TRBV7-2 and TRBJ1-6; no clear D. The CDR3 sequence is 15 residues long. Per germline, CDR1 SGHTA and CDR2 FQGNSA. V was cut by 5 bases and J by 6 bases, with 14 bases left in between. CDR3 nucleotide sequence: TGTGCCAGCAGCCCTAGTCCTATTCTTAATTCACCCCTCCACTTT. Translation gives CASSPSPILNSPLHF.

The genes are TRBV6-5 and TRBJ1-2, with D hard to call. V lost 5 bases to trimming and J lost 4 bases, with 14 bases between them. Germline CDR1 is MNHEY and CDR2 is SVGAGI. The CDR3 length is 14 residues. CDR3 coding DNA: TGTGCCAGCAGTAACTTGGGCCAGTCCTATGGCTACACCTTC. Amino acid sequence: CASSNLGQSYGYTF.

Here the CDR3 reads CASALSGGAYEQYF. The CDR3 DNA is TGTGCCAGCGCCCTTAGCGGGGGGGCCTACGAGCAGTACTTC. The chain carries TRBV6-1 and TRBJ2-7; TRBD2 matches at 11 bases. The CDR3 is 14 amino acids. V lost 8 bases to trimming and J lost 2 bases; unmatched junction nucleotides: 5. Germline-derived CDR1 and CDR2 are MNHNS and SASEGT.